The source of this T cell receptor beta chain is a study of Graves' ophthalmopathy and Graves' hyperthyroidism. Study results and caveats: Thyroid clonotypes that were expanded above 0.001 frequency mostly also appeared in blood. The model flagged ophthalmopathy progression at around 70% sensitivity and nearly 75% specificity.

This clonotype was seen many times. Antigen specificity is unknown. V shed 1 base and J shed 7 bases, with 20 bases lying between them. The CDR3 runs to 16 residues. Germline V gene lookup returns CDR1 MGHDK and CDR2 SYGVNS. For repertoire sequencing, the TCR beta CDR3 regions were amplified from RNA transcripts. HTBI-primed RT-PCR formed the first round, and a multiplex PCR formed the second. TCRdb re-called the multiplex PCR reads with MiXCR, one entry per CDR3 protein. The sample records about 1.2 million distinct CDR3 sequences, approximately 35% being singletons. Patients newly diagnosed with hyperthyroidism, under 2 months' duration, were aged 18 to 65, the study reports.

The J gene is TRBJ2-7, the V gene TRBV25-1, with D maybe TRBD2 (7 bases). This receptor was obtained from an adult man with Graves' hyperthyroidism. Sequenced sample: peripheral blood or thyroid tissue (not recorded which). CDR3 protein: CASSELGGAGDREQYF. The CDR3 DNA reads as TGTGCCAGCAGTGAATTGGGGGGGGCCGGCGATCGGGAGCAGTACTTC.